These 22 T cell receptor beta chains came from one sample sequenced in a study of response to subunit inactivated influenza vaccine. TCRdb independently ran MiXCR on the RT-PCR reads; one entry per CDR3 protein. The sample includes some 480,000 distinct CDR3 sequences, about 10% of them seen just once. The sample in question was PBMCs from blood, obtained roughly 45 days after vaccination. All receptors come from a man aged 50 to 59 who received an inactivated influenza vaccine.

V usage is TRBV12-1 and J usage is TRBJ1-4. TRBV12-1 is classified as a pseudogene. This CDR3 is 13 amino acids long. The DNA of the CDR3 is TGTGCCAGGAAGAGGACCGAACGTGAAAAACTGTTTTTT. Its protein product is CARKRTEREKLFF.

This clonotype was counted only a few times. This sequence joins TRBV5-1 and TRBJ1-1; D ambiguous. With 4 bases removed from V and 1 base from J, the gap between germline ends came to 11 bases. Germline loops: CDR1 SGHRS, CDR2 YFSETQ. This CDR3 has 14 residues. Written as DNA, the CDR3 is TGCGCCAGCAGCCCCGACACGGGGAACACTGAAGCTTTCTTT. Its translation: CASSPDTGNTEAFF.

This clonotype was observed a few times. This chain links TRBV3-1 with TRBJ2-2; 11 bases agree with TRBD1. Germline trimming cut 2 bases from V and 1 base from J; bases unmatched to any gene: 12. The CDR3 sequence is 20 residues long. Germline V gene sequence: CDR1 LGHDT, CDR2 YNNKEL (reference sequence). CDR3 protein: CASSQPGTGGIAKNTGELFF. The CDR3 nucleotides are TGTGCCAGCAGCCAACCCGGGACAGGGGGTATCGCGAAGAACACCGGGGAGCTGTTTTTT.

Many counts were recorded for this clonotype. The V gene is TRBV12-3 or TRBV12-4, the J gene TRBJ2-7; possibly TRBD1 or TRBD2 for D (5 bases each). Trimming took 2 bases from V and 3 from J, leaving 11 bases between them. The CDR3 is 14 amino acids. Here the CDR3 reads CASSLYLGVYEQYF. In nucleotides, the CDR3 is TGTGCCAGCAGTTTATACCTGGGGGTCTACGAGCAGTACTTC.

This clonotype was picked up a small number of times. The rearrangement joins TRBV20-1 to TRBJ2-2, with a possible D match to TRBD1 (7 bases). The V and J ends lost 0 bases and 2 bases respectively, with 13 bases between them. Per germline, CDR1 DFQATT and CDR2 SNEGSKA (reference sequence). The CDR3 covers 16 residues. CDR3 bases: TGCAGTGCTAGAGACGCGGGACAGCACAACACCGGGGAGCTGTTTTTT. Translating gives CSARDAGQHNTGELFF.

The chain couples TRBV20-1 to TRBJ1-2, with TRBD1 identical over 8 bases. Germline assignment: CDR1 DFQATT and CDR2 SNEGSKA (reference sequence). J gave up 1 base and V 6 bases, and 7 bases lay outside the gene matches. The CDR3 contains 14 residues. The CDR3 loop is CSAEGQDLNYGYTF. As DNA, the CDR3 is TGCAGTGCGGAGGGACAGGACCTTAACTATGGCTACACCTTC.

This clonotype was counted at least ten times. The chain joins TRBV7-2 to TRBJ2-3; D uncertain. This CDR3 comprises 13 residues. Germline lookup yields CDR1 SGHTA and CDR2 FQGNSA. Trimming cost V 6 bases and J 0 bases, with 7 bases left between them. CDR3 coding DNA: TGTGCCAGCAGTTTTTCTAGCACAGATACGCAGTATTTT. It is translated as CASSFSSTDTQYF.

This clonotype appeared many times. The gene calls are TRBV18 and TRBJ2-3; tentatively, D is TRBD1 or TRBD2 (6 bases each). The CDR3 is made up of 15 amino acids. V was clipped by 10 bases and J by 1 base, with 18 bases between them. The V gene's germline CDR1 is KGHSH and CDR2 LQKENI. CDR3 residues: CATSLGGAGTDTQYF. The CDR3 DNA reads TGTGCCACCTCCCTCGGGGGCGCCGGCACAGATACGCAGTATTTT.

This clonotype showed up many times. CDR3 bases: TGTGCCAGCAGTCCGCTAATTACCATGAACACTGAAGCTTTCTTT. It encodes CASSPLITMNTEAFF. The chain combines TRBV12-3 or TRBV12-4 with TRBJ1-1; D is uncertain. The ends were cut back, 5 bases at V and 0 bases at J, with 13 bases in the middle. The CDR3 loop spans 15 amino acids.

This clonotype was seen more than once but under ten times. This chain links TRBV24-1 with TRBJ2-1, with no clear D. The V gene's germline CDR1 is KGHDR and CDR2 SFDVKD. The CDR3 extends over 12 amino acids. Trimming removed 2 bases from V and 6 bases from J, with 4 bases in between. Here the CDR3 reads CATSDYSNEQFF. The CDR3 DNA reads TGTGCCACCAGTGATTACAGCAATGAGCAGTTCTTC.

The rearrangement links TRBV4-3 to TRBJ2-2, with D possibly TRBD2 on 6 matching bases. There are 18 residues in the CDR3. Germline V gene sequence: CDR1 LGHNA, CDR2 YSLEER. V gave up 0 bases and J gave up 3 bases, with 17 bases separating them. CDR3 DNA sequence: TGCGCCAGCAGCCAAGATAATGCATTCGGGGGATACACCGGGGAGCTGTTTTTT. It encodes CASSQDNAFGGYTGELFF.

This clonotype was recorded many times. This chain uses TRBV4-1 with TRBJ2-7, with no clear D. This CDR3 region has 17 residues. Between the trimmed V and J ends, which lost 1 base and 3 bases, there was a span of 19 bases. Per the germline V gene, CDR1 is MGHRA and CDR2 is YSYEKL. This CDR3 reads CASSQGVGLGFGYEQYF. The CDR3 DNA sequence: TGCGCCAGCAGCCAAGGAGTAGGGTTAGGATTCGGCTACGAGCAGTACTTC.

This clonotype came up many times. V and J are TRBV29-1 and TRBJ2-3; 9 nucleotides match TRBD2. V gave up 6 bases and J gave up 3 bases; unmatched junction bases: 13. Germline V gene data show CDR1 as SQVTM and CDR2 as ANQGSEA. CDR3 length equals 16 residues. The CDR3 nucleotides read TGCAGCGTCGATCCCGGCCTAGCGGGGCTGACAGATACGCAGTATTTT. Translation gives CSVDPGLAGLTDTQYF.

This clonotype was seen at least ten times. The V gene is TRBV15, the J gene TRBJ2-1, with D possibly matching TRBD2 (6 bases). Germline CDR1 reads LNHNV; CDR2 reads YYDKDF (reference sequence). Between the trimmed V and J ends, which lost 4 bases and 7 bases, there was a span of 11 bases. This CDR3 is built from 13 residues. The CDR3 reads CATSKRDSNEQFF. CDR3 sequence (DNA): TGTGCCACCAGCAAACGGGACTCAAATGAGCAGTTCTTC.

This clonotype was counted between two and nine times. CDR3: CASSQGAGGETQYF. The CDR3 nucleotides read TGTGCCAGCAGCCAAGGGGCAGGGGGAGAGACCCAGTACTTC. The chain recombines TRBV4-2 with TRBJ2-5; TRBD1 aligns across 7 bases. This CDR3 contains 14 residues. Germline values: CDR1 LGHNA, CDR2 YNFKEQ. V lost 1 base and J lost 4; bases outside the gene matches: 3.

This clonotype turned up a few times. The gene calls are TRBV7-2 and TRBJ2-1; tentatively, D is TRBD2 (6 bases). Trimming took 2 bases from V and 5 from J, leaving 13 bases between them. The CDR3 has 15 residues. Germline V gives CDR1 SGHTA, CDR2 FQGNSA. As DNA, the CDR3 is TGTGCCAGCAGCTTATATGTGGGAGGAAACAATGAGCAGTTCTTC. This codes for CASSLYVGGNNEQFF.

The chain combines TRBV14 with TRBJ2-4; D unresolved. Germline CDR1 and CDR2: SGHDN and FVKESK. The V and J ends lost 0 bases and 1 base respectively, with 10 bases between them. This CDR3 region has 16 residues. CDR3 nucleotides: TGTGCCAGCAGCCAAGATACAGCCACCGCCAAAAACATTCAGTACTTC. It encodes CASSQDTATAKNIQYF. The variable domain in full, with the rest retrieved from reference TRBV14 and TRBJ2-4, is EAGVTQFPSHSVIEKGQTVTLRCDPISGHDNLYWYRRVMGKEIKFLLHFVKESKQDESGMPNNRFLAERTGGTYSTLKVQPAELEDSGVYFCASSQDTATAKNIQYFGAGTRLSVL.

This clonotype was found a few times. The gene calls are TRBV6-4 and TRBJ2-1; 13 bases fit TRBD2. J lost 13 bases, V lost 3 bases, and 3 bases had no gene match. The CDR3 consists of 13 residues. Germline assignment: CDR1 MRHNA and CDR2 SNTAGT. CDR3 region: CASSELAGGPQFF. The CDR3 DNA follows: TGTGCCAGCAGTGAACTAGCGGGAGGGCCCCAGTTCTTC.

The genes are TRBV7-8 and TRBJ1-2, with a weak D call TRBD1 (6 bases). The V gene's germline CDR1 is SGHVS and CDR2 FQNEAQ. V lost 2 bases and J lost 0, with 13 bases in between. The length of the CDR3 is 16 residues. In DNA, the CDR3 is TGTGCCAGCAGCTTAATCGGGGGCGTTACTAACTATGGCTACACCTTC. Translating it yields CASSLIGGVTNYGYTF.

This clonotype appeared a few times. The rearrangement uses TRBV7-2 and TRBJ2-7, with D possibly being TRBD2 (6 bases). The CDR3 extends over 14 amino acids. Between the trimmed V and J ends, which lost 0 bases and 2 bases, there was a span of 8 bases. Per germline, CDR1 SGHTA and CDR2 FQGNSA. CDR3 loop: CASSLASGPYEQYF. The CDR3 DNA reads TGTGCCAGCAGCTTAGCCAGCGGGCCCTACGAGCAGTACTTC.

As concerns this clonotype: Given a much more abundant clone one base away, this may be a read error. Because it lacks the conserved phenylalanine or tryptophan at the end, this CDR3 is likely a read error. This chain uses TRBV29-1 with TRBJ2-5, with D maybe TRBD2 (5 bases). V lost 4 bases and J lost 9, with 12 bases in between. The CDR3 contains 11 residues. Germline V gives CDR1 SQVTM, CDR2 ANQGSEA. CDR3 loop: CSVGGQEAQYI. The CDR3 nucleotides are TGCAGCGTTGGTGGTCAGGAGGCCCAGTACATC.

There are many counts of this clonotype. The V call is TRBV25-1, the J call TRBJ1-1, with D unclear. The CDR3 is 14 residues long. V was pared by 3 bases and J by 1 base, with 9 bases between. Per germline, CDR1 MGHDK and CDR2 SYGVNS. The chain's CDR3 is CASSDNNWNTEAFF. Here the CDR3 DNA reads TGTGCCAGCAGTGATAACAACTGGAACACTGAAGCTTTCTTT.